The source of this T cell receptor beta chain is a study of B cell selection in AIRE deficiency. Study conclusions and caveats: Around 33% of healthy-donor shared Treg TCRbeta sequences appeared in patient Tconv cells. Shared Treg sequences had shorter CDR3s, biased toward rearrangements with few non-templated insertions. Tconv and Treg cells from AIRE-deficient patients resembled healthy donors in TCRBV usage, CDR3 length and diversity.

Comment on this clone: The antigen remains undetermined.

This CDR3 region has 16 residues. Germline assignment: CDR1 SGHNT and CDR2 YYREEE (reference sequence). V lost 4 bases to trimming and J lost 0 bases; unmatched junction nucleotides: 4. The regulatory T cell sort gate was CD4+CD25hiCD127low/negative. The repertoire was sequenced with immunoSEQ multiplex PCR; TCRdb's copy has only in-frame clones and lacks some. This sample has about 15,000 clones, with more than 85% found just once. The gene calls are TRBV5-4 and TRBJ1-6; the match to TRBD1 covers 7 bases. This clonotype was sampled from a human donor with AIRE deficiency. The specimen sequenced was Tregs sorted from PBMCs. The CDR3 region has the DNA TGTGCCAGCAGCCCAGGGGGGAGCTCCTATAATTCACCCCTCCACTTT. Its protein product is CASSPGGSSYNSPLHF.